This TCR beta chain stems from a study of control samples from healthy donors and cancer patients (dated by TCRdb to the early 2020s). Libraries were constructed by the immunoSEQ multiplex PCR assay. In TCRdb, the immuneACCESS table is reduced to in-frame sequences with V and J assigned. These tables do not hold every clone; where another copy was compared, an unresolved V gene accounts for under half, and the others remain unexplained. The sample data list 180,000 or so clones, and 80% to 95% of these were observed just once. The ten largest make up 4.1% of the sample. The germline V gene specifies KGHSH as CDR1 and LQKENI as CDR2. Trimming leaves V shorter by 2 bases and J shorter by 2 bases, with the junction holding 3 bases beyond the gene matches. Counted from cysteine to phenylalanine, this CDR3 has 15 amino acids. Of all the DNA, just the CDR3 is kept, 45 bases in frame from base 1. On this clone itself: Its antigen is still unknown. Base qualities are not at hand, and no much larger clone is one base apart.

The sequence is built from TRBV18 and TRBJ2-3; 8 central bases correspond to TRBD2. Sample: blood. The sequence was collected from a woman aged 60-75 years in good health. The nucleotides read TGTGCCAGCTCACCAAGCGGGGGACCCACAGATACGCAGTATTTT. This codes for CASSPSGGPTDTQYF.